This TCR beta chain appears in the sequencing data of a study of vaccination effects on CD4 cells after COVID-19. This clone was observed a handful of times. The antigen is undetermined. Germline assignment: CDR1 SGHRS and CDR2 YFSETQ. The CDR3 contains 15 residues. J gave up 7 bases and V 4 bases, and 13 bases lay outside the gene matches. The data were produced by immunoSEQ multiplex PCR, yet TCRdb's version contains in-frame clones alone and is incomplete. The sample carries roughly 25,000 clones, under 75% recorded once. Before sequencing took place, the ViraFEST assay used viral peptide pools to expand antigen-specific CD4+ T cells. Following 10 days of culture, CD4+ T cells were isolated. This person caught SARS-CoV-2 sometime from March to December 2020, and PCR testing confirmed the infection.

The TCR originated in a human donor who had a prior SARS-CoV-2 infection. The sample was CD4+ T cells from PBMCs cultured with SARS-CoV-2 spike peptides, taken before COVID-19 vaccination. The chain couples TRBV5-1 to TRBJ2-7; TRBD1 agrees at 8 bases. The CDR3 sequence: CASSPEPGGAGEQYF. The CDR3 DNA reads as TGCGCCAGCAGCCCCGAGCCAGGGGGCGCGGGGGAGCAGTACTTC. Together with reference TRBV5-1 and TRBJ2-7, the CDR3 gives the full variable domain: KAGVTQTPRYLIKTRGQQVTLSCSPISGHRSVSWYQQTPGQGLQFLFEYFSETQRNKGNFPGRFSGRQFSNSRSEMNVSTLELGDSALYLCASSPEPGGAGEQYFGPGTRLTVT.